This passage covers 7 T cell receptor beta chains from one sample sequenced in a study of radiation and T cells in renal cell carcinoma. The time point is: blood 4 weeks post-SBRT, at nephrectomy. The sample's treatment: 15 Gy SBRT to primary tumor, nephrectomy 4 weeks later. Repertoires were generated with immunoSEQ multiplex PCR, while TCRdb's copy carries only in-frame clones and drops some. The table shows tens of thousands of clones, with roughly nine tenths occurring only once. Material: blood, obtained from a patient whose treatment included radiotherapy and nephrectomy. Source of these receptors: a woman in her 70s with renal cell carcinoma.

This chain links TRBV14 with TRBJ1-1; D is ambiguous. The germline V gene has CDR1 SGHDN and CDR2 FVKESK. The CDR3 sequence is 13 residues long. V was cut by 4 bases and J by 0 bases, with 6 bases left in between. The CDR3 region is CASSPRMNTEAFF. In nucleotides, the CDR3 is TGTGCCAGCAGCCCCCGGATGAACACTGAAGCTTTCTTT.

The chain joins TRBV5-1 to TRBJ2-7; the match to TRBD2 covers 7 bases. The germline V gene encodes CDR1 SGHRS and CDR2 YFSETQ. The CDR3 consists of 12 residues. The ends lost 4 bases at V and 7 bases at J; junction bases unmatched: 5. This CDR3 is CASSPWGGEQYF. As DNA, the CDR3 is TGCGCCAGCAGCCCCTGGGGGGGTGAGCAGTACTTC.

The chain joins TRBV6-5 to TRBJ1-1; D unclear. CDR1 is MNHEY, CDR2 SVGAGI, per germline. The CDR3 is 14 amino acids. V lost 2 bases and J 0 bases, leaving 7 bases between the germline ends. The CDR3 spells CASSYGEVNTEAFF. CDR3 sequence (DNA): TGTGCCAGCAGTTACGGGGAAGTGAACACTGAAGCTTTCTTT.

The chain joins TRBV5-6 to TRBJ2-6, with D possibly TRBD1 on 5 matching bases. There are 15 residues in the CDR3. V was cut by 2 bases and J by 0 bases, with 6 bases left in between. Germline CDR1 and CDR2: SGHDT and YYEEEE. This CDR3 is CASSFRASGANVLTF. In DNA form, the CDR3 reads TGTGCCAGCAGCTTCAGGGCCTCTGGGGCCAACGTCCTGACTTTC.

The CDR3 nucleotides read TGTGCCAGCAGCTTTAGGCCCCAGGGGAACACCGGGGAGCTGTTTTTT. It codes for CASSFRPQGNTGELFF. This chain connects TRBV11-2 to TRBJ2-2; D may be TRBD1 (5 bases). The length of the CDR3 is 16 residues. CDR1 and CDR2 (germline): SGHAT, FQNNGV. Trimming removed 3 bases at V and 1 base at J, with 12 bases between. Full variable domain (rest looked up from reference TRBV11-2 and TRBJ2-2): EAGVAQSPRYKIIEKRQSVAFWCNPISGHATLYWYQQILGQGPKLLIQFQNNGVVDDSQLPKDRFSAERLKGVDSTLKIQPAKLEDSAVYLCASSFRPQGNTGELFFGEGSRLTVL.

The chain is built from TRBV6-5 and TRBJ1-2; D remains ambiguous. Germline CDR1 and CDR2: MNHEY and SVGAGI. Trimming cost V 4 bases and J 2 bases, with 8 bases left between them. The CDR3 spans 13 residues. This chain's CDR3 is CASSFLTNYGYTF. CDR3 in DNA: TGTGCCAGCAGTTTCTTAACCAACTATGGCTACACCTTC.

The rearrangement uses TRBV29-1 and TRBJ2-6, with D hard to call. Germline CDR1 is SQVTM and CDR2 is ANQGSEA. V lost 5 bases and J 0 bases, leaving 5 bases between the germline ends. This CDR3 comprises 13 residues. The CDR3 sequence is CSVKSSGANVLTF. CDR3 in DNA: TGCAGCGTTAAGAGCTCTGGGGCCAACGTCCTGACTTTC.